In this sample, the clone carrying this TCR beta chain turned up once. These data come from a study of T cell clones after liver transplantation. Study-level information: TCRbeta sequencing after a pre-transplant mixed lymphocyte reaction identified graft-donor-reactive clones, later tracked in post-transplant blood. As an antigen-independent comparator, third-party-reactive TCRbeta sequences came from pre-transplant mixed lymphocyte reactions. Patients counted as tolerant after at least one year off all immunosuppression, enzymes not exceeding twice normal. Samples came pre-transplant, pre-randomization before withdrawal, and post-randomization after withdrawal ended.

Trimming left V 5 bases short and J 0 bases short, with 7 bases between. From germline, CDR1 is SGHTA and CDR2 FQGTGA. The CDR3 covers 13 residues. Some clones are missing from TCRdb's copy, which holds only in-frame ones; the method was immunoSEQ multiplex PCR. The sample comprises about 120,000 clones, about nine tenths of which are singletons, and 0.75% to 0.85% rests with the top ten. The chain is built from TRBV7-3 and TRBJ1-1; D is ambiguous. This receptor was taken from a human patient who received a liver transplant. Some of the T cells may derive from the graft donor. The sample consisted of CD4+ T cells from blood, taken 12 months after liver transplant. CDR3 DNA sequence: TGTGCCAGCAGCCGGGCCATGAACACTGAAGCTTTCTTT. Protein: CASSRAMNTEAFF.